This TCR beta chain is drawn from a study of post-analysis software for immune sequencing data. Study results and caveats: Same-batch samples co-clustered strongly by F measure. Significantly lower normalized Chao1 diversity was seen in multiple sclerosis patients than in controls. Included in a set of about 5 TRBV segments more frequent in patients than controls were TRBV5-6, TRBV5-1 and TRBV20-1.

V was shortened by 6 bases and J by 4 bases, with 15 bases between the two germline ends. The CDR3 totals 14 residues. Notes on this clonotype: Antigen unknown.

Unique molecular identifiers were carried by the TCR beta cDNA libraries. TCRdb recomputed calls from the PCR reads with MiXCR, one row per CDR3 protein. This sample has approximately 770,000 distinct CDR3 sequences, with around 45% found just once. This TCR derives from a girl aged 5 to 17 with multiple sclerosis. The sequencing sample was made of blood. V is TRBV12-3 or TRBV12-4 and J is TRBJ1-2; D may be TRBD1 (6 bases). CDR3 protein: CASSPAGHFYGYTF. Written as DNA, the CDR3 is TGTGCCAGCAGCCCGGCGGGACACTTCTATGGCTACACCTTC.